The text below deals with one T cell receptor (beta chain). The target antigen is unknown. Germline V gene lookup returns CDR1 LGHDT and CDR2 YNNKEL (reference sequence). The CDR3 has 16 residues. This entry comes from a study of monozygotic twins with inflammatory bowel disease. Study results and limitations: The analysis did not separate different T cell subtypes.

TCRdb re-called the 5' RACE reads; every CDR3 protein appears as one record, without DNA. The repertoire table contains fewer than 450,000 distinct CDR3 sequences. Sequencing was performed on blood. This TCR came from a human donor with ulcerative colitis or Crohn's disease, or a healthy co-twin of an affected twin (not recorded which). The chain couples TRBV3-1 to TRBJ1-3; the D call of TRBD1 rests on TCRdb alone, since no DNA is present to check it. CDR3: CASSQAAGAAGNTIYF.